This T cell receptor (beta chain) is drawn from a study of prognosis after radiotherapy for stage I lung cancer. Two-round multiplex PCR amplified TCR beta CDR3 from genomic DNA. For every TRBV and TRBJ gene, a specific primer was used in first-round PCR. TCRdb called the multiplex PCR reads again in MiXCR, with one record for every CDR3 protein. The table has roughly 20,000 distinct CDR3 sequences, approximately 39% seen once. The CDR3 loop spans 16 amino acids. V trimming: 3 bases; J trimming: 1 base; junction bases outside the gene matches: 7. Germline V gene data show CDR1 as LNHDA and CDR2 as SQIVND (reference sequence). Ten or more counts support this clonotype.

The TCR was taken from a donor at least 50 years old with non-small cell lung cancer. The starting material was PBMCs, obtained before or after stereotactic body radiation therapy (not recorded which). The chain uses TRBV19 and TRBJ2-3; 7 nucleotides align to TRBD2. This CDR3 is CASSISTGGRTDTQYF. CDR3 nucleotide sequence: TGTGCCAGTAGTATTTCAACGGGAGGTCGCACAGATACGCAGTATTTT.